The 4 T cell receptor beta chains below all came from one sample that was sequenced in a study of cytomegalovirus exposure and HLA in healthy donors. This PCR relied on a set of 60 Vbeta primers and 13 Jbeta primers. Assay used: immunoSEQ multiplex PCR; TCRdb lists only in-frame clones, some missing. This table lists some 80,000 clones. Sequencing was performed on PBMCs. The receptors originated from a man aged 45 to 65 in good health and CMV-seropositive.

V is TRBV5-1 and J is TRBJ2-5; 16 bases match TRBD2. CDR1 SGHRS and CDR2 YFSETQ come from the germline V gene. There are 17 residues in the CDR3. Trimming removed 4 bases from V and 5 bases from J; junction bases left unmatched: 8. The CDR3 here is CASSPGLAGGPRETQYF. The CDR3, as DNA: TGCGCCAGCAGCCCGGGACTAGCGGGGGGGCCGAGGGAGACCCAGTACTTC.

The V call is TRBV5-4, the J call TRBJ1-1; D gene unclear. The germline CDR1 and CDR2 sequences are SGHNT and YYREEE (reference sequence). The V gene lost 2 bases and the J gene lost 6 bases, with 5 bases spanning the gap. This CDR3 comprises 11 residues. The CDR3 reads CASSFGPEAFF. The CDR3 DNA reads as TGTGCCAGCAGCTTTGGGCCTGAAGCTTTCTTT.

The chain joins TRBV19 to TRBJ2-1; 9 bases line up with TRBD1. This CDR3 is built from 13 residues. J gave up 8 bases and V 7 bases, and 6 bases lay outside the gene matches. The germline CDR1 and CDR2 sequences are LNHDA and SQIVND (reference sequence). In DNA, the CDR3 is TGTGCCAGTATTAGACAGGGGGGGCATGAGCAGTTCTTC. It specifies CASIRQGGHEQFF.

The gene calls are TRBV7-2 and TRBJ2-3; D is ambiguous. The germline V and J ends were trimmed by 3 bases and 9 bases, with 16 bases remaining between them. CDR1 and CDR2 from the germline V gene are SGHTA and FQGNSA. CDR3 size: 14 residues. The CDR3 DNA follows: TGTGCCAGCAGCTTGAACGGGTACCTATACACGCAGTATTTT. Translation: CASSLNGYLYTQYF. The whole variable domain, filled in from reference TRBV7-2 and TRBJ2-3, reads GAGVSQSPSNKVTEKGKDVELRCDPISGHTALYWYRQSLGQGLEFLIYFQGNSAPDKSGLPSDRFSAERTGGSVSTLTIQRTQQEDSAVYLCASSLNGYLYTQYFGPGTRLTVL.